This entry is about one T cell receptor beta chain. Its antigen remains unknown. This specimen belongs to a study of vaccination and CD4 T cells after COVID-19. The CDR3 has 13 amino acids. Per germline, CDR1 WSHSY and CDR2 SAAADI. V was shortened by 5 bases and J by 1 base, with 8 bases between the two germline ends. Sequencing of the DNA from cultured CD4+ T cells was carried out with the Oncomine TCR Beta short-read assay. TCRdb re-called the PCR reads with MiXCR, one entry per CDR3 protein. Of some 16,000 distinct CDR3 sequences listed, roughly 50% were seen once; the top ten hold about a tenth. Sample treatment: approximately 9-day PBMC culture with coronavirus spike peptide pools or control peptides (ViraFEST assay).

This receptor was obtained from a human donor who had recovered from COVID-19. The chain is built from TRBV10-2 and TRBJ1-1; no reliable D call. The specimen sequenced was CD4+ T cells from blood, cultured in vitro. The CDR3 coding sequence is TGCGCCAGCAGTACGTCAAGGAACACTGAAGCTTTCTTT. Residues: CASSTSRNTEAFF.